This T cell receptor (beta chain) originates from a study of control samples from healthy donors and cancer patients. Some clones are missing from TCRdb's copy, which holds only in-frame ones; the method was immunoSEQ multiplex PCR. The sample shows roughly 95,000 clones, roughly 92% of them seen only once. The CDR3 contains 10 residues. Trimming removed 5 bases at V and 5 bases at J, with 4 bases between. Per the germline V gene, CDR1 is SGDLS and CDR2 is YYNGEE. V and J are TRBV9 and TRBJ1-2; D gene unclear. Sequencing was carried out using blood. This clonotype was sampled from a human donor in good health. The donor label of this sample is uncertain. CDR3 sequence reads: CASSGYGYTF. DNA for the CDR3: TGTGCCAGCAGTGGTTATGGCTACACCTTC.